This is a list of T cell receptor beta chains from one sample in a study of blood T cell repertoires in COVID-19. Generated by immunoSEQ multiplex PCR, the TCRdb table keeps only in-frame clones and is missing some. The sample lists tens of thousands of clones; roughly 86% were seen once. The sequenced sample was peripheral blood. These TCRs come from a man aged 40-49 years with COVID-19, enrolled during active disease. Each CDR3 is given with its conserved first and last residue. A D gene is named only where the DNA matches it firmly. Clone size is given for some rows only: seen once, a few or many times, or a class if the clone is expanded.

j_gene,abundance,d_gene,v_gene,CDR3nt,CDR3aa
TRBJ2-1,-,TRBD1,TRBV5-1,TGCGCCAGCAGCGCAGGGGGCAAGTTCTTC,CASSAGGKFF
TRBJ1-3,-,-,TRBV7-9,TGTGCCAGCAGCTTGGCACTAGTCTCTGGAAACACCATATATTTT,CASSLALVSGNTIYF
TRBJ2-2,-,-,TRBV9,TGTGCCAGCAGCGCAACATTCACAGGGTCGGCCGGGGAGCTGTTTTTT,CASSATFTGSAGELFF
TRBJ1-6,-,TRBD1,TRBV5-1,TGCGCCAGCAGCCTACGACAGGGTTCCTATAATTCACCCCTCCACTTT,CASSLRQGSYNSPLHF
TRBJ1-3,-,-,TRBV6-5,TGTGCCGGCACAGGGAACGGGAACACCATATATTTT,CAGTGNGNTIYF
TRBJ2-2,-,-,TRBV7-9,TGTGCCAGCACCTCCGCGACAGGGAACACCGGGGAGCTGTTTTTT,CASTSATGNTGELFF
TRBJ2-1,-,-,TRBV5-6,TGTGCCAGCAGCTTGACCAGCGGGCTTTCCGGCGGGGAGCAGTTCTTC,CASSLTSGLSGGEQFF
TRBJ1-2,-,-,TRBV3-1/TRBV3-2,TGTGCCAGCAGCCCTACAGGAATAGGCTACACCTTC,CASSPTGIGYTF
TRBJ1-1,-,-,TRBV18,TGTGCCAGCTCACCGACGACGTTGGGCAGGGAGAACACTGAAGCTTTCTTT,CASSPTTLGRENTEAFF
TRBJ1-1,-,-,TRBV5-5,TGTGCCAGCAGGGGCAGTGGCACTGAAGCTTTCTTT,CASRGSGTEAFF
TRBJ2-7,-,-,TRBV7-8,TGTGCCAGCAGCTTAGCCGGGCCGGGGGAGCAGTACTTC,CASSLAGPGEQYF
TRBJ1-1,-,TRBD1,TRBV5-1,TGCGCCAGCAGCTCGACAGGGTCTGGTACTGAAGCTTTCTTT,CASSSTGSGTEAFF
TRBJ2-2,-,TRBD1,TRBV6-1,TGTGCCAGCAGTGAATGGGGACAGGGGTCCACCGGGGAGCTGTTTTTT,CASSEWGQGSTGELFF
TRBJ1-3,once,-,TRBV7-2,TGTGCCAGCAGCTCCGCTGGGGGCCTTGGAAACACCATATATTTT,CASSSAGGLGNTIYF
TRBJ2-7,-,TRBD1,TRBV6-5,TGTGCCAGCAGTACCCAACAGGGGACCTACGAGCAGTACTTC,CASSTQQGTYEQYF